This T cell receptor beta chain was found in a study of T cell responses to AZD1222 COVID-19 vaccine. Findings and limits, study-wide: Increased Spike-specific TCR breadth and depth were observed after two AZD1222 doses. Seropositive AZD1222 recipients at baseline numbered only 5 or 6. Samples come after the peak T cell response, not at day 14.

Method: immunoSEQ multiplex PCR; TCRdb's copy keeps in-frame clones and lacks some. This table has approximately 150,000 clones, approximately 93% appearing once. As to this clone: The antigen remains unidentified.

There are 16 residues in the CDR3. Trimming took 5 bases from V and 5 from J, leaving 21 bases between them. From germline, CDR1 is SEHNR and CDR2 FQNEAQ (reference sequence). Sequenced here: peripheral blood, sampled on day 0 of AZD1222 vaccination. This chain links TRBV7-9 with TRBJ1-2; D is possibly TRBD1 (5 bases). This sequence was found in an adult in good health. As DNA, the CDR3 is TGTGCCAGCAGCGCATTTTCCGGGACGCCCGTTTATGGCTACACCTTC. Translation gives CASSAFSGTPVYGYTF.